This T cell receptor (beta chain) appears in the sequencing data of a study of CD8 T cells in Susac syndrome. Germline lookup yields CDR1 SGHTA and CDR2 FQGTGA. The CDR3 is 13 amino acids. Trimming cost V 6 bases and J 5 bases; bases outside gene matches: 5. A quantity of roughly 0.5 to 1 ug RNA underwent reverse transcription using random hexamers. Multiplex immunoSEQ PCR targeted 54 Vbeta and 13 Jbeta TCR beta segments. TCRdb redid the calling of the immunoSEQ multiplex PCR reads with MiXCR, one entry per CDR3 protein. The sample lists about 160,000 distinct CDR3 sequences, about 96% occurring once.

Material for sequencing was CD4+ T cells from PBMCs. This TCR came from a human donor with Susac syndrome. The J gene is TRBJ2-3, the V gene TRBV7-3; 7 nucleotides line up with TRBD2. DNA of the CDR3: TGTGCCAGCAGTTTCAGGGAGGGAGATACGCAGTATTTT. Translated, it gives CASSFREGDTQYF.